The 15 T cell receptor beta chains below come from one sample, sequenced in a study of blood T cell repertoires in COVID-19. Sequenced by immunoSEQ multiplex PCR; TCRdb stores in-frame clones only, minus some. The sample consists of 250,000 or so clones, 86% of them appearing once. Sequences were obtained from peripheral blood. These receptor sequences come from a woman under 40 with active or convalescent COVID-19.

CDR3 DNA sequence: TGCGCCAGCAGCCCGGACAGGGTAATAAGAACCGGGGAGCTGTTTTTT. As protein: CASSPDRVIRTGELFF. The rearrangement links TRBV5-1 to TRBJ2-2; TRBD1 matches at 8 bases. Per the germline V gene, CDR1 is SGHRS and CDR2 is YFSETQ. The CDR3 is 16 residues long. The ends lost 4 bases at V and 5 bases at J; junction bases unmatched: 10.

The chain combines TRBV14 with TRBJ1-6; D is ambiguous. CDR1 is SGHDN and CDR2 is FVKESK in the germline V gene. V gave up 1 base and J gave up 0 bases, with 7 bases separating them. The CDR3 loop spans 16 amino acids. This CDR3 is CASSQAVSSYNSPLHF. CDR3 DNA sequence: TGTGCCAGCAGCCAAGCAGTCTCCTCCTATAATTCACCCCTCCACTTT.

The chain is built from TRBV27 and TRBJ2-7; TRBD1 matches 9 bases. J gave up 3 bases and V 4 bases, and 7 bases lay outside the gene matches. This CDR3 comprises 15 residues. Germline loops: CDR1 MNHEY, CDR2 SMNVEV (reference sequence). CDR3 loop: CASSSLTGGNYEQYF. The CDR3, as DNA: TGTGCCAGCAGTTCCCTAACAGGGGGCAACTACGAGCAGTACTTC.

The genes are TRBV7-2 and TRBJ1-2; D is possibly TRBD1 (5 bases). This CDR3 comprises 15 residues. Germline CDR1 SGHTA, CDR2 FQGNSA. V was cut by 4 bases and J by 7 bases, with 19 bases left in between. The CDR3 here is CASSSERWQGSGYTF. In nucleotides, the CDR3 is TGTGCCAGCAGCTCCGAAAGGTGGCAGGGCAGTGGCTACACCTTC. The full variable domain, rest sourced from reference TRBV7-2 and TRBJ1-2, is GAGVSQSPSNKVTEKGKDVELRCDPISGHTALYWYRQSLGQGLEFLIYFQGNSAPDKSGLPSDRFSAERTGGSVSTLTIQRTQQEDSAVYLCASSSERWQGSGYTFGSGTRLTVV.

As DNA, the CDR3 is TGTGCCAGCAGCTTAGTTGCGGCCCGGTCCGGGGAGCTGTTTTTT. This codes for CASSLVAARSGELFF. V and J are TRBV7-2 and TRBJ2-2, with D uncertain. The V gene lost 1 base and the J gene lost 6 bases, with 12 bases spanning the gap. The CDR3 is 15 amino acids. Germline CDR1 reads SGHTA; CDR2 reads FQGNSA.

This chain links TRBV5-4 with TRBJ1-1; 9 bases are a match to TRBD1. Germline V gene sequence: CDR1 SGHNT, CDR2 YYREEE (reference sequence). This CDR3 has 15 residues. Trimming took 3 bases from V and 5 from J; bases not matched to a gene: 8. CDR3 region: CASSSATGGWTEAFF. CDR3 coding DNA: TGTGCCAGCAGCTCCGCGACAGGGGGTTGGACTGAAGCTTTCTTT.

The chain combines TRBV3-1 (or the pseudogene TRBV3-2) with TRBJ2-2; D remains unclear. CDR1 and CDR2 (germline): LGHDT, YNNKEL (reference sequence). CDR3 size: 14 residues. Trimming shortened V by 4 bases and J by 1 base, and 7 bases separated the two germline ends. CDR3 loop: CASSLRGNTGELFF. The DNA of the CDR3 is TGTGCCAGCAGCCTTAGAGGGAACACCGGGGAGCTGTTTTTT.

Only one count was recorded for this clone. The gene calls are TRBV4-3 and TRBJ2-7, with 8 bases aligning to TRBD1. Germline V gene sequence: CDR1 LGHNA, CDR2 YSLEER. The CDR3 is 14 residues long. After removal of 4 bases from V and 6 bases from J, the junction contained 8 bases not matched to a gene. For the CDR3, the DNA is TGCGCCAGCAGCCGTGTGCAGGGGGCGGGCGAGCAGTACTTC. Amino acid sequence: CASSRVQGAGEQYF.

DNA for the CDR3: TGTGCCAGCAGCTTAGTCGAAGGCGGGCCTGGAAACACCATATATTTT. It is translated as CASSLVEGGPGNTIYF. The genes are TRBV7-6 and TRBJ1-3; D is uncertain. Trimming took 1 base from V and 2 from J, leaving 12 bases between them. Germline values: CDR1 SGHVS, CDR2 FNYEAQ. CDR3 length: 16 amino acids. Variable domain in full (rest from reference TRBV7-6 and TRBJ1-3): GAGVSQSPRYKVTKRGQDVALRCDPISGHVSLYWYRQALGQGPEFLTYFNYEAQQDKSGLPNDRFSAERPEGSISTLTIQRTEQRDSAMYRCASSLVEGGPGNTIYFGEGSWLTVV.

The chain is built from TRBV6-2 or TRBV6-3 and TRBJ1-5; D remains unclear. Germline loops: CDR1 MNHEY, CDR2 SVGEGT. This CDR3 is built from 13 residues. Trimming removed 4 bases from V and 5 bases from J, with 9 bases in between. The chain's CDR3 is CASSSTNYQPQHF. DNA for the CDR3: TGTGCCAGCAGTTCCACAAATTATCAGCCCCAGCATTTT.

The chain recombines TRBV5-5 with TRBJ1-3; tentatively, D is TRBD1 (5 bases). V gave up 4 bases and J gave up 2 bases, with 13 bases separating them. The CDR3 consists of 15 residues. CDR1 SGHKS and CDR2 YYEKEE come from the germline V gene (reference sequence). CDR3 in DNA: TGTGCCAGCAGCCTCAGAGCGGGGGCTGGAAACACCATATATTTT. As protein: CASSLRAGAGNTIYF.

The chain carries TRBV30 and TRBJ1-6; D may be TRBD1 (5 bases). V was cut by 2 bases and J by 10 bases, with 18 bases left in between. There are 15 residues in the CDR3. The V gene's germline CDR1 is GTSNPN and CDR2 SVGIG (reference sequence). This CDR3 is CAWSPRGGVRSPLHF. The CDR3 DNA is TGTGCCTGGAGTCCCCGGGGCGGGGTTAGATCACCCCTCCACTTT.

The gene calls are TRBV24-1 and TRBJ1-1; 7 bases fit TRBD1. Germline CDR1 is KGHDR and CDR2 is SFDVKD. CDR3 length equals 13 residues. V shed 6 bases, J shed 4 bases, and the junction held 4 bases outside the gene matches. This CDR3 is CATSLTGFTEAFF. The CDR3 DNA reads as TGTGCCACCAGTCTGACAGGGTTCACTGAAGCTTTCTTT.

The J gene is TRBJ1-5, the V gene TRBV20-1, with 10 bases lining up with TRBD1. Germline CDR1 reads DFQATT; CDR2 reads SNEGSKA (reference sequence). V gave up 3 bases and J gave up 5 bases; unmatched junction bases: 7. CDR3 length: 15 amino acids. CDR3 sequence reads: CSASPRQGAYQPQHF. The CDR3, as DNA: TGCAGTGCTAGTCCCAGACAGGGGGCTTATCAGCCCCAGCATTTT.

The chain joins TRBV28 to TRBJ1-4; 8 positions match TRBD1. CDR1 and CDR2 from the germline V gene are MDHEN and SYDVKM. The CDR3 runs 13 residues. V shed 8 bases and J 10 bases; nucleotides not matched to a gene: 9. This chain's CDR3 is CASVYRGGGKLFF. The CDR3 DNA reads TGTGCCAGCGTTTACAGGGGGGGCGGAAAACTGTTTTTT.